These 13 T cell receptor beta chains were sequenced from one sample in a study of T cells in Graves' hyperthyroidism and ophthalmopathy. Amplification of TCR beta CDR3 regions was performed using RNA transcripts as template. Initially, a first-round RT-PCR of the TCR CDR3 employed the HTBI primer set. TCRdb re-derived calls from the multiplex PCR reads in MiXCR, one entry per CDR3 protein. The data hold a few hundred thousand distinct CDR3 sequences, with 14% to 15% observed a single time. Source material: blood. These receptors all come from a young woman with Graves' hyperthyroidism.

The table lists this clonotype with many counts. V and J are TRBV28 and TRBJ1-1, with 9 bases that match TRBD1. The V segment lost 7 bases and the J segment 4 bases; nucleotides outside the gene matches: 7. This CDR3 has 14 amino acids. Germline CDR1 reads MDHEN; CDR2 reads SYDVKM. CDR3 protein: CASTATGGRTEAFF. The CDR3 DNA sequence: TGTGCCAGCACCGCGACAGGGGGGCGCACTGAAGCTTTCTTT.

The J gene is TRBJ2-3, the V gene TRBV25-1, with D unresolved. The germline CDR1 and CDR2 sequences are MGHDK and SYGVNS. This CDR3 contains 12 residues. Trimming pared 8 bases from V and 2 bases from J, leaving 8 bases between. CDR3 DNA: TGTGCCAGCGAAGGGATCACAGATACGCAGTATTTT. It yields the protein CASEGITDTQYF.

This clonotype appeared many times. This chain uses TRBV30 with TRBJ2-3; TRBD1 aligns across 7 bases. The CDR3 has 13 amino acids. In germline, CDR1 is GTSNPN, CDR2 SVGIG (reference sequence). V lost 4 bases, J lost 9 bases, and 10 bases stayed unmatched. The CDR3 region has the DNA TGTGCCTGGACAGGACAGGTCACACGGACGCAGTATTTT. Residues: CAWTGQVTRTQYF. The full variable domain, rest sourced from reference TRBV30 and TRBJ2-3, is SQTIHQWPATLVQPVGSPLSLECTVEGTSNPNLYWYRQAAGRGLQLLFYSVGIGQISSEVPQNLSASRPQDRQFILSSKKLLLSDSGFYLCAWTGQVTRTQYFGPGTRLTVL.

The gene calls are TRBV27 and TRBJ1-4, with 8 bases identical to TRBD1. After removal of 2 bases from V and 8 bases from J, the junction contained 16 bases not matched to a gene. Germline V gene lookup returns CDR1 MNHEY and CDR2 SMNVEV (reference sequence). The CDR3 extends over 18 amino acids. In nucleotides, the CDR3 is TGTGCCAGCAGTTTAAACCCCCCCGCTCAGGGGGCTCGGGAAAAACTGTTTTTT. Its translation: CASSLNPPAQGAREKLFF. Full variable domain (remainder filled in from reference TRBV27 and TRBJ1-4): EAQVTQNPRYLITVTGKKLTVTCSQNMNHEYMSWYRQDPGLGLRQIYYSMNVEVTDKGDVPEGYKVSRKEKRNFPLILESPSPNQTSLYFCASSLNPPAQGAREKLFFGSGTQLSVL.

This clonotype has more than one count but fewer than ten. This chain uses TRBV6-1 with TRBJ2-3; 7 bases align to TRBD2. The CDR3 spans 14 residues. Germline loops: CDR1 MNHNS, CDR2 SASEGT. The J segment lost 5 bases and the V segment lost 6 bases, leaving 8 bases of the junction unmatched. The DNA of the CDR3 is TGTGCCAGCAGACTAGCGAGGAGGGGAGATACGCAGTATTTT. Amino acids: CASRLARRGDTQYF.

This clonotype was found many times. The rearrangement links TRBV5-1 to TRBJ2-2; D tentatively reads TRBD1 or TRBD2 (5 bases each). CDR3 length equals 15 residues. In germline, CDR1 is SGHRS, CDR2 YFSETQ. Between the trimmed V and J ends, which lost 4 bases and 7 bases, there was a span of 17 bases. Here the CDR3 reads CASSTSTRGNGELFF. Here the CDR3 DNA reads TGCGCCAGCAGCACGTCAACCCGGGGCAACGGGGAGCTGTTTTTT.

This clonotype was detected ten times or more. This chain links TRBV30 with TRBJ2-2, with TRBD2 matching 10 bases. CDR3 length equals 15 residues. Per germline, CDR1 GTSNPN and CDR2 SVGIG (reference sequence). V dropped 3 bases and J dropped 5; count of bases not matched to a gene: 6. The CDR3 loop is CAWSTASGRTGELFF. Here the CDR3 DNA reads TGTGCCTGGAGCACCGCTAGCGGGAGAACCGGGGAGCTGTTTTTT.

In this sample, this clonotype turned up a few times. This may be a read error: a much more frequent sequence differs by one nucleotide. V gene TRBV3-1 combines with J gene TRBJ2-3; D remains unclear. The germline CDR1 and CDR2 sequences are LGHDT and YNNKEL (reference sequence). V was shortened by 6 bases and J by 9 bases, with 13 bases between the two germline ends. CDR3 size: 12 residues. Here the CDR3 reads CASSNEVWTQYF. The CDR3 bases are TGTGCCAGCAGTAACGAGGTTTGGACGCAGTATTTT.

The table lists this clonotype with a few counts. The chain carries TRBV5-1 and TRBJ2-2, with 7 bases that match TRBD1. Germline CDR1 and CDR2: SGHRS and YFSETQ. Trimming cost V 2 bases and J 1 base; bases outside gene matches: 11. This CDR3 has 18 amino acids. CDR3 in DNA: TGCGCCAGCAGCTTAGACTTTAACAGGGGACGGAACACCGGGGAGCTGTTTTTT. Encoded protein: CASSLDFNRGRNTGELFF. The full variable domain, with the rest looked up from reference TRBV5-1 and TRBJ2-2, is KAGVTQTPRYLIKTRGQQVTLSCSPISGHRSVSWYQQTPGQGLQFLFEYFSETQRNKGNFPGRFSGRQFSNSRSEMNVSTLELGDSALYLCASSLDFNRGRNTGELFFGEGSRLTVL.

This clonotype was seen many times. This rearrangement joins TRBV11-2 to TRBJ2-7; 9 nucleotides align to TRBD2. CDR3 length: 17 amino acids. Germline CDR1 is SGHAT and CDR2 is FQNNGV. V lost 0 bases, J lost 4 bases, and 10 bases stayed unmatched. The CDR3 nucleotides read TGTGCCAGCAGCTTAGATCGGTTAGCGGGAGCCGCGTACGAGCAGTACTTC. This translates into CASSLDRLAGAAYEQYF.

This clonotype was seen a few times. The chain links TRBV11-2 to TRBJ2-1; unclear D gene. The CDR3 runs 13 residues. Germline CDR1 and CDR2: SGHAT and FQNNGV. V lost 3 bases, J lost 8 bases, and 11 bases lay in between. The CDR3: CASSLYSTHEQFF. The DNA for the CDR3 is TGTGCCAGCAGCTTGTACAGTACCCATGAGCAGTTCTTC.

This clonotype was recorded at least ten times. The rearrangement links TRBV28 to TRBJ2-4; D may match TRBD1 or TRBD2 (6 bases each). CDR1 and CDR2 (germline): MDHEN, SYDVKM. The CDR3 extends over 16 amino acids. With 2 bases removed from V and 0 bases from J, the gap between germline ends came to 11 bases. CDR3 amino acids: CASSLGGGTAKNIQYF. The CDR3 DNA follows: TGTGCCAGCAGTTTAGGGGGCGGGACAGCCAAAAACATTCAGTACTTC.

The CDR3 reads CASSRWRYGTGGRTGELFF. The CDR3 nucleotides read TGCGCCAGCAGCCGCTGGCGGTACGGGACAGGGGGCCGGACCGGGGAGCTGTTTTTT. This chain connects TRBV4-1 to TRBJ2-2; TRBD1 agrees at 12 bases. The ends lost 4 bases at V and 5 bases at J; junction bases unmatched: 14. Germline CDR1 is MGHRA and CDR2 is YSYEKL. The CDR3 loop spans 19 amino acids.